This TCR beta chain was observed in a study of blood T cell repertoires in COVID-19. Study summary: PBMCs, B-cell-depleted T cells, or T cells were the source of the cDNA or gDNA that made up the material.

The CDR3 length is 17 residues. The germline gives CDR1 SGHAT, CDR2 FQNNGV. V lost 4 bases, J lost 7 bases, and 23 bases lay in between. Living in 25 or so US areas, the participants were between 18 and 89 years of age. Self-reported history from a screening survey and questionnaire set each donor's cohort. As originally analysed: By means of reference gene primer amplification, nucleated cell counts were estimated. Using immunoSEQ multiplex PCR, the repertoire was profiled, and TCRdb retains in-frame clones only, with some absent. That table is the source of V, J and clone size, and D and trimming were worked out from the DNA. The sample has 100,000 to 150,000 clones, 84% seen once.

Sequenced input: PBMCs or T cells enriched from blood (not recorded which). The chain links TRBV11-2 to TRBJ2-1; tentatively, D is TRBD2 (6 bases). The origin of this receptor is a woman aged 25-40 years who had recovered from COVID-19. The CDR3 is CASSSLIGAGRGNEQFF. The CDR3 DNA sequence: TGTGCCAGCAGCTCCCTTATTGGGGCGGGAAGGGGTAATGAGCAGTTCTTC.